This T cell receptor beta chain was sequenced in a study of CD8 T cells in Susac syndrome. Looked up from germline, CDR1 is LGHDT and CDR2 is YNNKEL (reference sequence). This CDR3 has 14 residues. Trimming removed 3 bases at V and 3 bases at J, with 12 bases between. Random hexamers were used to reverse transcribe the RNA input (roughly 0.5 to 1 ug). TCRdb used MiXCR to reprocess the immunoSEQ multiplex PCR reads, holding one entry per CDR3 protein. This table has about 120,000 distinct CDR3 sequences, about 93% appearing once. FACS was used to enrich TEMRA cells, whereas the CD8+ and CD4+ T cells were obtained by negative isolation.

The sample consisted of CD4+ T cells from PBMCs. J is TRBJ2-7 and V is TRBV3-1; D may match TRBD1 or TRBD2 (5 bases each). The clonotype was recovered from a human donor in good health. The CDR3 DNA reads TGTGCCAGCAGCCAGGGACCAGCCCGCTACGAGCAGTACTTC. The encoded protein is CASSQGPARYEQYF.